Listed below are T cell receptor beta chains from one sample, sequenced in a study of type 1 regulatory T cells. Their antigen targets remain unknown. TCRdb re-derived calls from the reads in MiXCR, one entry per CDR3 protein. The sample lists roughly 60,000 distinct CDR3 sequences; approximately 60% were seen once. The sample taken for sequencing was cultured non-Tr1 T cells, either the whole culture or a sorted T cell fraction (not recorded which). These receptors were taken from a human donor in good health. The CDR3 runs from the conserved cysteine through the conserved F or W. Each record gives: V gene, J gene, clone size, CDR3 protein. Size is stated for part of the rows, as once, few or many counts, or as a class when the clone is expanded.

TRBV20-1	TRBJ1-4	once	CSARDAQDGNEKLFF
TRBV20-1	TRBJ2-3	many	CSARDLSGQNTDTQYF
TRBV5-4	TRBJ2-2	once	CASSLRGNTGELFF
TRBV4-3	TRBJ1-6	.	CASSQGESGPPHSPLHF
TRBV28	TRBJ2-5	.	CASSPPTGTEKETQYF
TRBV6-1	TRBJ2-3	.	CASSEARLSTDTQYF
TRBV27	TRBJ2-1	.	CASSFFGLPLNEQFF
TRBV4-2	TRBJ2-3	.	CASSPKMAGGPTDTQYF
TRBV7-2	TRBJ2-3	.	CASSLETAQINTDTQYF
TRBV28	TRBJ2-5	.	CASSFQLAGGLQTQYF
TRBV11-1	TRBJ2-1	once	CASSSIAGGYNEQFF
TRBV12-3/TRBV12-4	TRBJ2-3	.	CASSLGLAGGGQYF
TRBV4-2	TRBJ1-1	.	CASSQASDWNTEAFF
TRBV29-1	TRBJ1-2	.	CSVDSFFNYGYTF
TRBV7-9	TRBJ1-2	.	CASRGDYGYTF
TRBV28	TRBJ2-7	.	CATTGWDHEQYF
TRBV18	TRBJ2-5	few	CASSPGGETQYF
TRBV6-4	TRBJ2-3	.	CASSAQGVADTQYF
TRBV28	TRBJ1-2	.	CASSTGNYGYTF
TRBV7-9	TRBJ2-7	.	CASSLALAGGEQYF
TRBV5-4	TRBJ2-7	.	CASSNIGYEQYF
TRBV25-1	TRBJ2-1	.	CASSELNEQFF
TRBV20-1	TRBJ1-6	.	CSARVEGMDGNSPLHF
TRBV19	TRBJ1-2	.	CASSISDYGYTF
TRBV20-1	TRBJ2-1	.	CSAIAGGNEQFF
TRBV20-1	TRBJ2-4	.	CSATGHLNIQYF
TRBV5-6	TRBJ2-5	few	CASSPGTGVQETQYF
TRBV7-8	TRBJ2-2	medium-sized	CASSLAVGLNTGELFF
TRBV6-6	TRBJ1-2	few	CASSQDRAKYGYTF
TRBV7-8	TRBJ2-7	once	CASSPPAGSYEQYF
TRBV4-1	TRBJ2-2	.	CASSTAGAGTGELFF
TRBV20-1	TRBJ2-3	medium-sized	CSARQPGGGADTQYF
TRBV28	TRBJ1-5	.	CASLRTGAPQPQHF
TRBV27	TRBJ2-7	.	CASSSTGVGYEQYF
TRBV20-1	TRBJ2-1	.	CSARDPTYNEQFF
TRBV5-6	TRBJ2-2	.	CASSPPSVANTGELFF
TRBV5-8	TRBJ2-6	.	CASSLRAPGINVLTF
TRBV20-1	TRBJ2-3	.	CSALGLAEDTQYF
TRBV10-3	TRBJ2-1	.	CAISPKDEQFF
TRBV3-1	TRBJ2-7	few	CASSQDGGRSDEQYF